This TCR beta chain was identified in a study of blood T cells in healthy people across ages. General observations from the study: Shifts in expanded clonotypes may have been confounded by donor CMV status, which was unknown.

It was with a sample-barcoded 5' primer and a J-beta primer mix that a second PCR of roughly 6 to 11 cycles was run. TCRdb reprocessed the 5' RACE reads via MiXCR and lists one record per CDR3 protein. The profile shows about 830,000 distinct CDR3 sequences, roughly 64% of them singletons. This CDR3 is built from 12 residues. V was trimmed by 8 bases and J by 2 bases, leaving 9 bases between them. Germline CDR1 DFQATT, CDR2 SNEGSKA (reference sequence). This clonotype was seen a few times. No antigen is known for it. The source of this sequence is a man in his thirties or forties in good health. This chain links TRBV20-1 with TRBJ1-4, with D tentatively TRBD1 (6 bases). Sample: blood. The CDR3 sequence is CSIRGTNEKLFF. The CDR3 DNA is TGCAGTATTAGGGGGACTAATGAAAAACTGTTTTTT.